Listed below are T cell receptor beta chains from one sample, sequenced in a study of cytomegalovirus exposure and HLA in healthy donors. Profiling relied on immunoSEQ multiplex PCR, and the TCRdb table lists in-frame clones only, not all of them. The repertoire holds about 140,000 clones, with just under 85% as singletons. Sequenced: PBMCs. All receptors derive from a man aged 25-45 years in good health and CMV-seropositive. Both conserved end residues are part of each CDR3. The D gene is left open where the match is weak. A clone size is listed for some rows: how often the clone was seen (once, few, many), or a class if it is expanded.

few | TRBJ2-3 | . | 15 | TRBV4-1 | TGCGCCAGCAGCCAAGTATATCAGGGCCCAGATACGCAGTATTTT | CASSQVYQGPDTQYF
. | TRBJ1-2 | . | 15 | TRBV6-5 | TGTGCCAGCAGCGCGACAGGCCTCCCTAACTATGGCTACACCTTC | CASSATGLPNYGYTF
. | TRBJ2-7 | . | 18 | TRBV7-9 | TGTGCCAGCAGCTTCGGACCCCTCCTGTGGGACACCACCTACGAGCAGTACTTC | CASSFGPLLWDTTYEQYF
. | TRBJ2-7 | TRBD1 | 17 | TRBV27 | TGTGCCAGCAGTCCCCAGGCGCCTGGGACAGGGGCTTACGAGCAGTACTTC | CASSPQAPGTGAYEQYF
. | TRBJ2-3 | . | 14 | TRBV15 | TGTGCCACCAGCAGAGTTAGGGGGACAGATACGCAGTATTTT | CATSRVRGTDTQYF
. | TRBJ1-1 | . | 13 | TRBV6-5 | TGTGCCAGCAGTTACTCTAGGGGGACTGAAGCTTTCTTT | CASSYSRGTEAFF
. | TRBJ2-1 | . | 16 | TRBV19 | TGTGCCAGTAGTCCATTCGGATCGGGCTCCTACAATGAGCAGTTCTTC | CASSPFGSGSYNEQFF
. | TRBJ2-3 | TRBD2 | 15 | TRBV9 | TGTGCCAGCAGCGTCTACGGACTAGCGGCGGATACGCAGTATTTT | CASSVYGLAADTQYF
. | TRBJ2-7 | TRBD1 | 13 | TRBV6-1 | TGTGCCAGCAGTGAAGCACACCCCGGGACAGCCTACTTC | CASSEAHPGTAYF
. | TRBJ2-3 | TRBD1 | 16 | TRBV5-1 | TGCGCCAGCAGCGTAACAGACAGGGATGGCACAGATACGCAGTATTTT | CASSVTDRDGTDTQYF
few | TRBJ1-1 | . | 14 | TRBV6-1 | TGTGCCAGCAGTGAACATCCGGTGAACACTGAAGCTTTCTTT | CASSEHPVNTEAFF
. | TRBJ1-5 | . | 14 | TRBV6-1 | TGTGCCACCTCCCGGGTTGCTGCAAATCAGCCCCAGCATTTT | CATSRVAANQPQHF
. | TRBJ2-1 | TRBD1 | 14 | TRBV2 | TGTGCCAGCAGCGTGAACAGGGGCTACAATGAGCAGTTCTTC | CASSVNRGYNEQFF
. | TRBJ2-7 | TRBD1 | 15 | TRBV27 | TGTGCCAGCAGTTTAATTGGGACAGGGGCCTACGAGCAGTACTTC | CASSLIGTGAYEQYF